The rows below give T cell receptor beta chains drawn from one sample of a study of blood T cell repertoires in COVID-19. The method was immunoSEQ multiplex PCR; TCRdb's version includes in-frame clones alone and lacks a portion of them. The data hold around 140,000 clones, with around 89% observed a single time. Sequencing was performed on peripheral blood. The receptor source for this set is a man aged 55-75 years with active or convalescent COVID-19. CDR3s include the opening cysteine and the closing phenylalanine or tryptophan. D genes are given only for firm matches. Only some rows state a clone size, as once, few, many or a class for expanded clones.

J gene,D gene,clone size,V gene,CDR3 protein,CDR3 DNA
TRBJ1-2,TRBD1,NA,TRBV7-2,CASSIDRDPSLGYTF,TGTGCCAGCAGCATAGACAGGGATCCTTCTCTTGGCTACACCTTC
TRBJ2-1,NA,NA,TRBV7-8,CASSLSDTGQFF,TGTGCCAGCAGCTTATCCGATACGGGGCAGTTCTTC
TRBJ2-3,TRBD1,NA,TRBV2,CASSLSGGQGTDTQYF,TGTGCCAGCAGCCTAAGCGGCGGACAGGGTACAGATACGCAGTATTTT
TRBJ2-5,TRBD2,NA,TRBV7-3,CASRPNGLAWETQYF,TGTGCCAGCAGGCCAAATGGACTAGCGTGGGAGACCCAGTACTTC
TRBJ1-6,TRBD1,once,TRBV5-8,CASSSGQGYSPLHF,TGTGCCAGCAGCTCGGGACAGGGTTATTCACCCCTCCACTTT
TRBJ2-5,NA,once,TRBV20-1,CSASHQETQYF,TGCAGTGCTAGCCATCAAGAGACCCAGTACTTC
TRBJ2-3,TRBD1,once,TRBV10-3,CAIRTGTVSTDTQYF,TGTGCCATCAGGACCGGGACAGTAAGCACAGATACGCAGTATTTT
TRBJ2-1,TRBD2,NA,TRBV4-2,CASSQDLGLAGGEQFF,TGTGCCAGCAGCCAAGATTTGGGACTAGCGGGAGGTGAGCAGTTCTTC
TRBJ2-3,NA,once,TRBV5-6,CASSLGGSADTQYF,TGTGCCAGCAGCTTAGGTGGGAGCGCAGATACGCAGTATTTT
TRBJ2-1,NA,NA,TRBV30,CAWIPPPGSHQFF,TGTGCCTGGATCCCTCCGCCGGGGTCCCATCAGTTCTTC
TRBJ2-7,NA,few,TRBV5-1,CASSLGGLSLGEQYF,TGCGCCAGCAGCTTGGGAGGGCTGTCCCTTGGCGAGCAGTACTTC
TRBJ2-3,TRBD2,NA,TRBV19,CASRITGGRDTQYF,TGTGCCAGTAGGATAACGGGAGGCCGCGATACGCAGTATTTT
TRBJ2-3,TRBD2,NA,TRBV9,CASSLSSGNTDTQYF,TGTGCCAGCAGCCTGTCTAGCGGGAACACAGATACGCAGTATTTT
TRBJ2-1,TRBD1,NA,TRBV13,CASSSSGTGVWSYNEQFF,TGTGCCAGCAGCTCCTCCGGGACAGGGGTATGGTCCTACAATGAGCAGTTCTTC
TRBJ1-5,TRBD1,NA,TRBV3-1/TRBV3-2,CASSPPGHLLGGREGPQHF,TGTGCCAGCAGCCCGCCGGGACACCTACTAGGGGGCCGCGAGGGACCCCAGCATTTT
TRBJ1-2,NA,NA,TRBV6-5,CASSRARSGNYGYTF,TGTGCCAGCAGTCGCGCCCGTTCAGGGAACTATGGCTACACCTTC
TRBJ1-1,NA,NA,TRBV18,CASSPGLNTEAFF,TGTGCCAGCTCACCTGGACTCAACACTGAAGCTTTCTTT
TRBJ2-7,TRBD2,NA,TRBV2,CASRTTSAHEQYF,TGTGCCAGCAGGACTACTAGCGCCCACGAGCAGTACTTC
TRBJ2-7,NA,NA,TRBV7-8,CASSLEQAAGEQYF,TGTGCCAGCAGCTTAGAACAGGCGGCGGGGGAGCAGTACTTC
TRBJ2-1,TRBD1,NA,TRBV23-1,CASSHDRGLSYNEQFF,TGCGCCAGCAGTCACGACAGGGGGCTATCCTACAATGAGCAGTTCTTC
TRBJ1-2,NA,NA,TRBV28,CASSDLGPTNYGYTF,TGTGCCAGCAGTGACTTGGGGCCGACTAACTATGGCTACACCTTC
TRBJ2-5,TRBD2,NA,TRBV9,CASSGREGQSETQYF,TGTGCCAGCTCGGGGCGGGAGGGCCAATCGGAGACCCAGTACTTC
TRBJ2-3,NA,many,TRBV4-1,CASSQVPGRGTDTQYF,TGCGCCAGCAGCCAAGTGCCCGGGAGAGGCACAGATACGCAGTATTTT
TRBJ2-1,TRBD2,few,TRBV7-3,CASSLAGGRDEQFF,TGTGCCAGCAGCTTAGCGGGAGGGAGGGATGAGCAGTTCTTC
TRBJ2-2,TRBD1,NA,TRBV5-1,CAARDRVNTGELFF,TGCGCGGCCAGGGACAGGGTGAACACCGGGGAGCTGTTTTTT
TRBJ1-2,NA,NA,TRBV6-5,CASSYSPTANYGYTF,TGTGCCAGCAGTTACTCGCCGACAGCTAACTATGGCTACACCTTC
TRBJ2-2,NA,NA,TRBV9,CASSVATGWGELFF,TGTGCCAGCAGCGTAGCTACGGGGTGGGGGGAGCTGTTTTTT
TRBJ1-6,TRBD1,NA,TRBV9,CASSARDRDFAPLHF,TGTGCCAGCAGCGCCCGGGACAGGGATTTTGCACCCCTCCACTTT
TRBJ1-6,NA,once,TRBV11-1,CASSFSGLGSPLHF,TGTGCCAGCAGCTTCTCGGGTTTGGGTTCACCCCTCCACTTT
TRBJ1-1,NA,NA,TRBV28,CASSLRPTPRAFF,TGTGCCAGCAGTTTACGCCCCACTCCTCGGGCTTTCTTT
TRBJ2-5,NA,NA,TRBV7-2,CASAFWGPQETQYF,TGTGCCAGCGCATTTTGGGGCCCCCAGGAGACCCAGTACTTC
TRBJ1-5,NA,NA,TRBV24-1,CATSDFGRLYSNQPQHF,TGTGCCACCAGTGATTTTGGTCGGTTATATAGCAATCAGCCCCAGCATTTT
TRBJ1-1,NA,NA,TRBV30,CAWSENTGLAFF,TGTGCCTGGAGTGAGAATACAGGGTTAGCTTTCTTT
TRBJ2-7,TRBD2,once,TRBV3-1/TRBV3-2,CASSQDGRGEQYF,TGTGCCAGCAGCCAAGATGGGAGGGGCGAGCAGTACTTC
TRBJ1-4,NA,NA,TRBV3-1/TRBV3-2,CASSQGPSRGGEKLFF,TGTGCCAGCAGCCAAGGCCCGAGTCGAGGTGGTGAAAAACTGTTTTTT
TRBJ2-3,TRBD2,NA,TRBV30,CAWNRLAGAADTQYF,TGTGCCTGGAACCGACTAGCGGGAGCGGCAGATACGCAGTATTTT
TRBJ2-2,TRBD2,NA,TRBV24-1,CATSELAGVNTGELFF,TGTGCCACCAGTGAATTGGCGGGAGTGAACACCGGGGAGCTGTTTTTT
TRBJ1-2,NA,NA,TRBV18,CASSPTGGVDYGYTF,TGTGCCAGCTCACCAACTGGGGGCGTGGACTATGGCTACACCTTC
TRBJ2-7,TRBD1,NA,TRBV18,CASSPGTGGLGEQYF,TGTGCCAGCTCACCCGGGACAGGGGGCCTTGGCGAGCAGTACTTC
TRBJ2-7,NA,few,TRBV30,CAWTPGNEQYF,TGTGCCTGGACCCCAGGCAACGAGCAGTACTTC
TRBJ1-1,NA,NA,TRBV3-1/TRBV3-2,CASSEVAGRAEAFF,TGTGCCAGCAGCGAAGTGGCAGGGAGGGCTGAAGCTTTCTTT
TRBJ2-1,NA,once,TRBV7-2,CASSQGFGEQFF,TGTGCCAGCAGCCAGGGGTTCGGTGAGCAGTTCTTC
TRBJ1-1,NA,NA,TRBV15,CATSRDLGAGSNTEAFF,TGTGCCACCAGCAGAGATTTAGGGGCAGGATCGAACACTGAAGCTTTCTTT
TRBJ2-1,TRBD1,NA,TRBV2,CASRGGTGYEQFF,TGTGCCAGCAGGGGGGGGACAGGGTATGAGCAGTTCTTC
TRBJ2-1,TRBD2,NA,TRBV10-3,CAIRRTSGSYNEQFF,TGTGCCATCAGGAGGACTAGCGGCTCCTACAATGAGCAGTTCTTC
TRBJ2-3,NA,NA,TRBV9,CASSALEPTDTQYF,TGTGCCAGCAGCGCACTTGAGCCCACAGATACGCAGTATTTT
TRBJ1-2,TRBD1,NA,TRBV28,CASSFVGTGNGYTF,TGTGCCAGCAGTTTCGTCGGGACAGGGAATGGCTACACCTTC
TRBJ2-1,NA,NA,TRBV21-1,CASSRKPTTHKRREQFF,TGTGCCAGCAGCAGAAAACCCACTACCCATAAGCGTCGTGAGCAGTTCTTC
TRBJ2-1,NA,NA,TRBV7-3,CASSLTPAGKRYNEQFF,TGTGCCAGCAGCTTAACTCCGGCAGGCAAAAGGTACAATGAGCAGTTCTTC
TRBJ2-7,TRBD1,NA,TRBV28,CASSSSGTDSYEQYF,TGTGCCAGCAGTTCCTCCGGGACAGATTCCTACGAGCAGTACTTC
TRBJ1-5,TRBD1,NA,TRBV10-3,CAISEGTGDQPQHF,TGTGCCATCAGTGAGGGGACAGGGGACCAGCCCCAGCATTTT
TRBJ2-3,NA,NA,TRBV7-2,CASSLTPPGYYSTDTQYF,TGTGCCAGCAGCTTAACCCCCCCAGGGTATTATAGCACAGATACGCAGTATTTT
TRBJ2-7,TRBD2,NA,TRBV6-1,CASSEPGTSSYEQYF,TGTGCCAGCAGTGAACCGGGGACTAGCTCCTACGAGCAGTACTTC
TRBJ1-1,TRBD1,NA,TRBV7-2,CASSPQGVAEAFF,TGTGCCAGCAGCCCACAGGGGGTAGCTGAAGCTTTCTTT
TRBJ1-6,NA,NA,TRBV28,CASRSRGIGKPLHF,TGTGCCAGCAGGTCCAGGGGAATCGGGAAACCCCTCCACTTT
TRBJ2-1,TRBD2,NA,TRBV7-9,CASSSQLAGVNEQFF,TGTGCCAGCAGCTCCCAACTAGCGGGAGTCAATGAGCAGTTCTTC
TRBJ1-6,TRBD1,NA,TRBV6-5,CASTREDRVGSPLHF,TGTGCCAGCACAAGGGAGGACAGGGTAGGGTCACCCCTCCACTTT
TRBJ2-3,TRBD2,NA,TRBV7-2,CASGTSGFTDTQYF,TGTGCCAGCGGGACTAGCGGATTCACAGATACGCAGTATTTT